A single sample gave rise to the 30 T cell receptor beta chains below, sequenced in a study of control samples from healthy donors and cancer patients. Only in-frame clones appear in the TCRdb table, and some are missing; sequencing was by immunoSEQ multiplex PCR. The profile shows about 34,000 clones, around 86% of them singletons. Sequencing used PBMCs. The receptors were gathered from a woman in her forties with lung cancer.

The CDR3 DNA follows: TGTGCCACCGCGGGGGTTTGGAATTCACCCCTCCACTTT. This gives the protein CATAGVWNSPLHF. The chain links TRBV27 to TRBJ1-6; a possible D gene is TRBD1 (5 bases). Trimming left V 10 bases short and J 7 bases short, with 14 bases between. Germline V gene data show CDR1 as MNHEY and CDR2 as SMNVEV (reference sequence). The CDR3 spans 13 residues.

The chain has TRBV27 and TRBJ1-2; a weak D match, TRBD1 (5 bases). The CDR3 consists of 14 residues. From germline, CDR1 is MNHEY and CDR2 SMNVEV (reference sequence). The V gene lost 3 bases and the J gene lost 2 bases, with 10 bases spanning the gap. The CDR3 protein is CASSFGGENYGYTF. The CDR3 nucleotides are TGTGCCAGCAGTTTTGGGGGGGAAAACTATGGCTACACCTTC.

V usage is TRBV25-1 and J usage is TRBJ1-6; perhaps TRBD1 as D (5 bases). CDR3 size: 14 residues. Trimming pared 5 bases from V and 5 bases from J, leaving 10 bases between. Germline V gives CDR1 MGHDK, CDR2 SYGVNS. The CDR3 is CASSRQGDNSPLHF. CDR3 DNA: TGTGCCAGCAGTCGGCAGGGTGATAATTCACCCCTCCACTTT.

This sequence joins TRBV20-1 and TRBJ1-6; the D is unclear. The V end lost 3 bases, the J end lost 5 bases, and 14 bases lay between the germline ends. The CDR3 runs to 15 residues. Germline V lookup: CDR1 DFQATT, CDR2 SNEGSKA (reference sequence). CDR3 coding DNA: TGCAGTGCTAGTATACGCGGTCTGGATAATTCACCCCTCCACTTT. This gives the protein CSASIRGLDNSPLHF.

The V gene is TRBV6-5, the J gene TRBJ1-1, with D possibly matching TRBD1 (5 bases). Germline assignment: CDR1 MNHEY and CDR2 SVGAGI. The CDR3 covers 15 residues. V dropped 10 bases and J dropped 0 bases, with 18 bases sitting between them. The CDR3 sequence: CATRGVVLMNTEAFF. Written as DNA, the CDR3 is TGTGCCACCCGGGGGGTGGTCCTGATGAACACTGAAGCTTTCTTT.

The V gene is TRBV27, the J gene TRBJ1-5; D is unresolved. Per germline, CDR1 MNHEY and CDR2 SMNVEV (reference sequence). V was trimmed by 3 bases and J by 4 bases, leaving 7 bases between them. The CDR3 contains 13 residues. The CDR3: CASSFGENQPQHF. CDR3 nucleotide sequence: TGTGCCAGCAGTTTTGGCGAGAATCAGCCCCAGCATTTT.

The chain employs TRBV9 and TRBJ2-2; TRBD2 aligns across 11 bases. V shed 0 bases, J shed 6 bases, and the junction held 7 bases outside the gene matches. CDR3 length: 17 residues. Germline CDR1 SGDLS, CDR2 YYNGEE. The CDR3 nucleotides are TGTGCCAGCAGCGTAGATCCTAGCGGGGGGTCCTCCGGGGAGCTGTTTTTT. Its protein is CASSVDPSGGSSGELFF.

The V and J genes are TRBV3-1 (or the pseudogene TRBV3-2) and TRBJ1-2; D might be TRBD1 (6 bases). CDR3 length: 17 residues. The V gene lost 3 bases and the J gene lost 5 bases, with 22 bases spanning the gap. The germline CDR1 and CDR2 sequences are LGHDT and YNNKEL (reference sequence). The CDR3, as DNA: TGTGCCAGCAGCCACAGTGGTACAGGGTATCTTCTTTATGGCTACACCTTC. Its translation: CASSHSGTGYLLYGYTF.

The V gene is TRBV30, the J gene TRBJ1-1; D call uncertain. Germline V CDR1 and CDR2: GTSNPN, SVGIG (reference sequence). The CDR3 length is 15 residues. Trimming stripped 2 bases from V and 0 bases from J, with 13 bases between. DNA of the CDR3: TGTGCCTGGAGTACCCGCCGGGGATTGAACACTGAAGCTTTCTTT. It yields the protein CAWSTRRGLNTEAFF.

This clone was detected only a few times. V and J are TRBV25-1 and TRBJ1-1; 8 positions agree with TRBD1. Losses at the gene ends were 6 bases for V and 3 bases for J; bases not matched to a gene: 3. The CDR3 is 13 amino acids. Germline V gene sequence: CDR1 MGHDK, CDR2 SYGVNS. CDR3 DNA: TGTGCCAGCAGCACAGGGGGTTACACTGAAGCTTTCTTT. The encoded protein is CASSTGGYTEAFF. The whole variable domain, filled in from reference TRBV25-1 and TRBJ1-1, reads EADIYQTPRYLVIGTGKKITLECSQTMGHDKMYWYQQDPGMELHLIHYSYGVNSTEKGDLSSESTVSRIRTEHFPLTLESARPSHTSQYLCASSTGGYTEAFFGQGTRLTVV.

The chain employs TRBV10-2 and TRBJ1-6, with a weak D call TRBD1 (5 bases). There are 16 residues in the CDR3. V lost 3 bases and J lost 10, with 19 bases in between. Germline CDR1 is WSHSY and CDR2 is SAAADI. The chain's CDR3 is CASSEVGLIRGSPLHF. The CDR3, as DNA: TGCGCCAGCAGTGAAGTGGGGCTCATCCGCGGGTCACCCCTCCACTTT.

The rearrangement joins TRBV3-1 (or the pseudogene TRBV3-2) to TRBJ2-2, with 8 nucleotides matching TRBD1. With V trimmed by 5 bases and J by 5 bases, 4 bases remained unmatched. CDR1 and CDR2 (germline): LGHDT, YNNKEL (reference sequence). The CDR3 totals 14 residues. In DNA form, the CDR3 reads TGTGCCAGCAGCGGGACAGGAGGTACCGGGGAGCTGTTTTTT. This sequence encodes CASSGTGGTGELFF.

The CDR3, as DNA: TGTGCCAGCTCCGGGACAGGGTACACTGAAGCTTTCTTT. Residues: CASSGTGYTEAFF. The V gene is TRBV2, the J gene TRBJ1-1, with TRBD1 matching over 9 bases. This CDR3 contains 13 residues. CDR1 is SNHLY, CDR2 FYNNEI, per germline. After removal of 8 bases from V and 3 bases from J, the junction contained 4 bases not matched to a gene.

The table lists this clone with a count of one. The gene calls are TRBV2 and TRBJ1-2; D might be TRBD1 (6 bases). Trimming removed 6 bases at V and 5 bases at J, with 10 bases between. The CDR3 totals 12 residues. Germline-derived CDR1 and CDR2 are SNHLY and FYNNEI. CDR3 sequence (DNA): TGTGCCAGCAGGGACAGCTTATATGGCTACACCTTC. The encoded protein is CASRDSLYGYTF.

Points on this clone: One end of the junction does not line up with germline, which may come from a read error. The CDR3 here is CASSRTSGQGTQYF. The CDR3 DNA reads as TGTGCCAGCTCACGGACTAGCGGACAAGGGACCCAGTACTTC. This chain connects TRBV27 to TRBJ2-5; 10 bases match TRBD2. CDR1 is MNHEY, CDR2 SMNVEV, per germline (reference sequence). There are 14 residues in the CDR3.

The chain uses TRBV7-2 and TRBJ1-5; D is undetermined. There are 15 residues in the CDR3. Germline CDR1 is SGHTA and CDR2 is FQGNSA. Trimming shortened V by 1 base and J by 2 bases, and 9 bases separated the two germline ends. CDR3 nucleotides: TGTGCCAGCAGCTTAGATAAGGCAGGCAATCAGCCCCAGCATTTT. It specifies CASSLDKAGNQPQHF.

This chain joins TRBV12-5 and TRBJ2-3; D might be TRBD1 or TRBD2, each matching 6 bases. The CDR3 contains 19 residues. Trimming stripped 3 bases from V and 1 base from J, with 23 bases between. Germline V gene sequence: CDR1 LGHNT, CDR2 FRNRAP. The CDR3 protein is CASGFWGAPNQRRTDTQYF. In nucleotides, the CDR3 is TGTGCTAGTGGTTTTTGGGGGGCTCCAAATCAACGCCGCACAGATACGCAGTATTTT.

The V call is TRBV30, the J call TRBJ1-3, with 9 bases lining up with TRBD1. Germline V CDR1 and CDR2: GTSNPN, SVGIG (reference sequence). The J segment lost 3 bases and the V segment lost 4 bases, leaving 10 bases of the junction unmatched. The CDR3 length is 16 residues. CDR3 region: CAWTTATGGLGNTIYF. In nucleotides, the CDR3 is TGTGCCTGGACTACAGCCACAGGGGGCCTTGGAAACACCATATATTTT.

This CDR3 reads CASSKPGWGGDVTDTQYF. The CDR3 DNA reads TGTGCCAGCAGCAAACCCGGATGGGGCGGGGACGTAACAGATACGCAGTATTTT. J is TRBJ2-3 and V is TRBV21-1; the table's D call, TRBD2, has no DNA check behind it. TRBV21-1 is designated a pseudogene. This CDR3 has 18 residues.

The chain couples TRBV5-1 to TRBJ1-1; possibly TRBD1 for D (6 bases). Germline V gene lookup returns CDR1 SGHRS and CDR2 YFSETQ. The CDR3 is made up of 13 amino acids. V was trimmed by 3 bases and J by 4 bases, leaving 10 bases between them. CDR3 sequence: CASSSQGATEAFF. The CDR3 DNA is TGCGCCAGCAGCTCACAGGGTGCCACTGAAGCTTTCTTT.

The gene calls are TRBV27 and TRBJ1-1; D uncertain. CDR1 is MNHEY, CDR2 SMNVEV, per germline (reference sequence). The V end lost 5 bases, the J end lost 0 bases, and 7 bases lay between the germline ends. CDR3 length equals 13 residues. CDR3 bases: TGTGCCAGCAGTCAGGTAATGAACACTGAAGCTTTCTTT. It is translated as CASSQVMNTEAFF.

The chain combines TRBV5-1 with TRBJ1-2; the match to TRBD1 covers 8 bases. The V gene end was trimmed by 4 bases and the J gene end by 6 bases; junction bases not matched to a gene: 20. The CDR3 has 18 residues. Germline assignment: CDR1 SGHRS and CDR2 YFSETQ. In nucleotides, the CDR3 is TGCGCCAGCAGCCCCGGACAGGGCGTTATCCTGAAGTATGATGGCTACACCTTC. It translates to CASSPGQGVILKYDGYTF. The entire variable domain, with the rest obtained from reference TRBV5-1 and TRBJ1-2, is as follows: KAGVTQTPRYLIKTRGQQVTLSCSPISGHRSVSWYQQTPGQGLQFLFEYFSETQRNKGNFPGRFSGRQFSNSRSEMNVSTLELGDSALYLCASSPGQGVILKYDGYTFGSGTRLTVV.

V and J are TRBV11-3 and TRBJ2-5, with D possibly being TRBD2 (6 bases). This CDR3 comprises 14 residues. V was cut by 1 base and J by 4 bases, with 10 bases left in between. CDR1 is SGHNT, CDR2 YENEEA, per germline. CDR3 sequence: CASSLGLGGETQYF. In DNA, the CDR3 is TGTGCCAGCAGCTTAGGCCTGGGGGGAGAGACCCAGTACTTC.

J is TRBJ1-1 and V is TRBV7-9; no definite D call. The CDR3 sequence is 11 residues long. Germline V gene sequence: CDR1 SEHNR, CDR2 FQNEAQ (reference sequence). Trimming left V 5 bases short and J 4 bases short, with 5 bases between. CDR3 residues: CASSPGTEAFF. The DNA of the CDR3 is TGTGCCAGCAGCCCAGGCACTGAAGCTTTCTTT.

The J gene is TRBJ1-1, the V gene TRBV5-6, with D tentatively TRBD1 (6 bases). CDR1 and CDR2 from the germline V gene are SGHDT and YYEEEE. The CDR3 consists of 13 residues. V was cut by 4 bases and J by 6 bases, with 13 bases left in between. Written as DNA, the CDR3 is TGTGCCAGCAGCCTACAGGGTTTCGCTGAAGCTTTCTTT. Translating gives CASSLQGFAEAFF.

A single count supports this clone. This chain joins TRBV6-5 and TRBJ2-7; 8 bases fit TRBD1. Germline CDR1 reads MNHEY; CDR2 reads SVGAGI. This CDR3 has 13 residues. J gave up 5 bases and V 6 bases, and 6 bases lay outside the gene matches. CDR3 nucleotides: TGTGCCAGCAGGGTTGGACAGGGCGACGAGCAGTACTTC. The encoded protein is CASRVGQGDEQYF.

The chain has TRBV12-3 or TRBV12-4 and TRBJ1-1; no reliable D call. The CDR3 loop spans 12 amino acids. The V end lost 3 bases, the J end lost 8 bases, and 10 bases lay between the germline ends. The CDR3 DNA is TGTGCCAGCAGTTTGTGGGTGTCGGAAGCTTTCTTT. It translates to CASSLWVSEAFF.

The chain carries TRBV30 and TRBJ2-1; TRBD1 is a possible D gene (6 bases). Germline CDR1 reads GTSNPN; CDR2 reads SVGIG (reference sequence). CDR3 length equals 15 residues. Trimming left V 0 bases short and J 3 bases short, with 12 bases between. The CDR3 here is CAWSVGARDYNEQFF. The CDR3 DNA reads as TGTGCCTGGAGTGTGGGGGCGAGGGACTACAATGAGCAGTTCTTC.

This clone has just a few counts. This rearrangement joins TRBV21-1 to TRBJ1-5; TRBD1 reflects the table's D call only, with no check against the DNA. TRBV21-1 is labeled a pseudogene. CDR3 length equals 16 residues. Written as DNA, the CDR3 is TGTGCCAGCAGCAAAGTAGAGACAGATAGCAATCAGCCCCAGCATTTT. Translation: CASSKVETDSNQPQHF.

CDR3 bases: TGTGCCAGCATCATAAGGGGTTCTAACTATGGCTACACCTTC. Residues: CASIIRGSNYGYTF. The V and J genes are TRBV5-6 and TRBJ1-2; D perhaps matches TRBD1 (5 bases). Trimming pared 6 bases from V and 0 bases from J, leaving 12 bases between. This CDR3 is built from 14 residues. CDR1 is SGHDT and CDR2 is YYEEEE in the germline V gene.